These 29 T cell receptor beta chains were all obtained from the same sample, sequenced in a study of blood T cell repertoires in COVID-19. Only in-frame clones appear in the TCRdb table, and some are missing; sequencing was by immunoSEQ multiplex PCR. The sample records roughly 300,000 clones, 86% being singletons. The specimen sequenced was PBMCs or T cells enriched from blood (not recorded which). These receptors came from a man aged 25 to 45 who had recovered from COVID-19.

The rearrangement joins TRBV5-1 to TRBJ1-6; no definite D call. Per germline, CDR1 SGHRS and CDR2 YFSETQ. The CDR3 covers 15 residues. The V gene lost 3 bases and the J gene lost 7 bases, with 14 bases spanning the gap. The CDR3 region is CASSSRTDNNSPLHF. The CDR3 region has the DNA TGCGCCAGCAGCTCCAGGACTGACAACAATTCACCCCTCCACTTT.

The chain combines TRBV2 with TRBJ2-5; D not certain. CDR3 length: 11 amino acids. Looked up from germline, CDR1 is SNHLY and CDR2 is FYNNEI. V lost 7 bases to trimming and J lost 1 base, with 4 bases between them. CDR3 loop: CASTFQETQYF. The CDR3, as DNA: TGTGCCAGCACGTTCCAAGAGACCCAGTACTTC.

The V call is TRBV9, the J call TRBJ2-3; 10 bases align to TRBD2. The J segment lost 2 bases and the V segment lost 0 bases, leaving 3 bases of the junction unmatched. This CDR3 spans 16 amino acids. Germline assignment: CDR1 SGDLS and CDR2 YYNGEE. In DNA, the CDR3 is TGTGCCAGCAGCGTAGGTCTAGCGGGAGACACAGATACGCAGTATTTT. As protein: CASSVGLAGDTDTQYF.

The rearrangement joins TRBV27 to TRBJ1-6; TRBD1 matches at 7 bases. CDR3 length equals 17 residues. Germline CDR1 MNHEY, CDR2 SMNVEV (reference sequence). The trim removed 7 bases at V and 3 bases at J, leaving 12 bases unmatched. CDR3 amino acids: CASTFSPDRFYNSPLHF. Here the CDR3 DNA reads TGTGCCAGCACCTTCTCTCCGGACAGGTTCTATAATTCACCCCTCCACTTT.

The chain employs TRBV28 and TRBJ2-3; D perhaps matches TRBD2 (6 bases). Germline loops: CDR1 MDHEN, CDR2 SYDVKM. V was cut by 6 bases and J by 9 bases, with 10 bases left in between. This CDR3 comprises 11 residues. The CDR3 DNA is TGTGCCAGCAGCAGGGACTTCACGCAGTATTTT. Amino acid sequence: CASSRDFTQYF.

The rearrangement links TRBV18 to TRBJ1-2; TRBD1 is a possible D gene (5 bases). Trimming took 6 bases from V and 4 from J, leaving 15 bases between them. The CDR3 covers 14 residues. Germline V gene lookup returns CDR1 KGHSH and CDR2 LQKENI. The DNA of the CDR3 is TGTGCCAGCTCGCTCCGGACACAGCTCTATGGCTACACCTTC. It translates to CASSLRTQLYGYTF.

This chain links TRBV10-1 with TRBJ2-3; 7 positions agree with TRBD2. V shed 0 bases and J 1 base; nucleotides not matched to a gene: 1. Germline V gene sequence: CDR1 WNHNN, CDR2 SYGVQD (reference sequence). The CDR3 has 15 residues. The CDR3 DNA is TGCGCCAGCAGTGAGTCTACTAGCGGCACAGATACGCAGTATTTT. Encoded protein: CASSESTSGTDTQYF.

Details on this clone: Within the sample, other DNA sequences also encode this same CDR3. CDR3 loop: CASSRQGSGNTIYF. The CDR3 DNA reads as TGTGCCAGCAGCCGGCAGGGATCTGGAAACACCATATATTTT. The chain combines TRBV3-1 (or the pseudogene TRBV3-2) with TRBJ1-3, with D perhaps TRBD1 (5 bases). The V gene lost 4 bases and the J gene lost 1 base, with 8 bases spanning the gap. The CDR3 totals 14 residues. Per the germline V gene, CDR1 is LGHDT and CDR2 is YNNKEL (reference sequence).

V gene TRBV13 combines with J gene TRBJ2-7; D remains unclear. Between the trimmed V and J ends, which lost 0 bases and 0 bases, there was a span of 9 bases. This CDR3 comprises 15 residues. Germline V gives CDR1 PRHDT, CDR2 FYEKMQ (reference sequence). CDR3 loop: CASSLGRSVSYEQYF. The CDR3 DNA reads TGTGCCAGCAGCTTAGGCAGGTCAGTCTCCTACGAGCAGTACTTC.

This clone was recorded once. The chain employs TRBV6-4 and TRBJ2-7; 13 bases agree with TRBD2. The germline CDR1 and CDR2 sequences are MRHNA and SNTAGT. V shed 8 bases, J shed 4 bases, and the junction held 14 bases outside the gene matches. The CDR3 sequence is 17 residues long. CDR3 in DNA: TGTGCCAGCCGAGGACTAGCGGGAGATGTAACAGGATACGAGCAGTACTTC. As protein: CASRGLAGDVTGYEQYF.

The chain has TRBV6-5 and TRBJ2-1; weak D call: TRBD1 (6 bases). V was trimmed by 2 bases and J by 1 base, leaving 12 bases between them. The CDR3 runs 16 residues. The germline V gene encodes CDR1 MNHEY and CDR2 SVGAGI. Here the CDR3 DNA reads TGTGCCAGCAGTTACGTCCGACAGGTATCCTACAATGAGCAGTTCTTC. Translated: CASSYVRQVSYNEQFF.

The genes are TRBV29-1 and TRBJ2-2, with a possible D match to TRBD2 (6 bases). Trimming took off 0 bases at V and 4 bases at J, with 15 bases between the two ends. The length of the CDR3 is 16 residues. Germline CDR1 SQVTM, CDR2 ANQGSEA. For the CDR3, the DNA is TGCAGCGTTGAAGATCAAGAGGGGAGGCGCACCGGGGAGCTGTTTTTT. It is translated as CSVEDQEGRRTGELFF.

The rearrangement uses TRBV12-3 or TRBV12-4 and TRBJ1-2; tentative D call: TRBD1 (5 bases). Trimming left V 3 bases short and J 6 bases short, with 11 bases between. This CDR3 is 13 amino acids long. The CDR3 is CASSLARVDGYTF. The CDR3 DNA is TGTGCCAGCAGTTTGGCCAGGGTGGATGGCTACACCTTC.

The chain recombines TRBV27 with TRBJ1-4, with a possible D match to TRBD1 (5 bases). The CDR3 is made up of 17 amino acids. With 1 base removed from V and 0 bases from J, the gap between germline ends came to 12 bases. Germline lookup yields CDR1 MNHEY and CDR2 SMNVEV (reference sequence). CDR3 amino acids: CASSLYGAGTTNEKLFF. In nucleotides, the CDR3 is TGTGCCAGCAGTTTATATGGGGCCGGCACAACTAATGAAAAACTGTTTTTT.

This clone has just one count. V is TRBV19 and J is TRBJ1-1, with D possibly TRBD1 on 5 matching bases. CDR1 and CDR2 from the germline V gene are LNHDA and SQIVND (reference sequence). Trimming took 3 bases from V and 2 from J, leaving 10 bases between them. The CDR3 spans 14 residues. For the CDR3, the DNA is TGTGCCAGTAGTATGACAGAATTAAACACTGAAGCTTTCTTT. It translates to CASSMTELNTEAFF.

The V and J genes are TRBV21-1 and TRBJ2-7; the tabulated D call, TRBD2, remains unverified against the DNA. TRBV21-1 is designated a pseudogene. The CDR3 is 14 amino acids. Written as DNA, the CDR3 is TGTGCCAGCAGCAATGGAGGATACGAATGGAAGCAGTACTTC. Its translation is CASSNGGYEWKQYF.

The chain carries TRBV13 and TRBJ1-2, with TRBD1 matching over 7 bases. Germline V gene sequence: CDR1 PRHDT, CDR2 FYEKMQ (reference sequence). V was clipped by 5 bases and J by 4 bases; unmatched bases: 1. The length of the CDR3 is 12 residues. This chain's CDR3 is CASSTGVYGYTF. For the CDR3, the DNA is TGTGCCAGCAGCACAGGGGTCTATGGCTACACCTTC.

The CDR3 DNA reads as TGTGCCAGCAGCTTAGATCGGGACAGGGGAAATTCACCCCTCCACTTT. Its protein is CASSLDRDRGNSPLHF. V gene TRBV13 combines with J gene TRBJ1-6, with 10 positions matching TRBD1. Trimming at V came to 1 base and at J to 7 bases, leaving 4 bases not matched to a gene. The V gene's germline CDR1 is PRHDT and CDR2 FYEKMQ (reference sequence). CDR3 length equals 16 residues.

The chain joins TRBV11-3 to TRBJ2-5; tentatively, D is TRBD1 (6 bases). Trimming took off 2 bases at V and 4 bases at J, with 11 bases between the two ends. This CDR3 spans 14 amino acids. Per the germline V gene, CDR1 is SGHNT and CDR2 is YENEEA. The DNA for the CDR3 is TGTGCCAGCAGCTTAAGGGGGTCAGGAGAGACCCAGTACTTC. This translates into CASSLRGSGETQYF.

The V call is TRBV10-3, the J call TRBJ1-2; 9 bases are shared with TRBD1. The CDR3 loop spans 14 amino acids. The V gene's germline CDR1 is ENHRY and CDR2 SYGVKD. V shed 9 bases and J 4 bases; nucleotides not matched to a gene: 9. The DNA for the CDR3 is TGTGCCATAGAGGCCGGGACAGGGACCTATGGCTACACCTTC. Translating gives CAIEAGTGTYGYTF.

The V and J genes are TRBV11-3 and TRBJ2-1, with D maybe TRBD1 (5 bases). The germline V gene has CDR1 SGHNT and CDR2 YENEEA. This CDR3 is built from 15 residues. Trimming took off 4 bases at V and 6 bases at J, with 16 bases between the two ends. In DNA form, the CDR3 reads TGTGCCAGCAGCTCGAAGGGGTATTCCCTCAATGAGCAGTTCTTC. This gives the protein CASSSKGYSLNEQFF.

V usage is TRBV4-1 and J usage is TRBJ2-7, with D possibly TRBD2 on 5 matching bases. V lost 4 bases to trimming and J lost 7 bases, with 11 bases between them. The CDR3 is made up of 12 amino acids. The germline CDR1 and CDR2 sequences are MGHRA and YSYEKL. Here the CDR3 reads CASSRPAEEQYF. The CDR3 DNA sequence: TGCGCCAGCAGCCGCCCAGCGGAAGAGCAGTACTTC.

This sequence joins TRBV18 and TRBJ2-2, with D maybe TRBD1 (6 bases). The V end was cut by 2 bases, the J end by 8 bases, with 12 bases between. This CDR3 is 14 amino acids long. In germline, CDR1 is KGHSH, CDR2 LQKENI. CDR3 region: CASSPRQASGELFF. CDR3 nucleotides: TGTGCCAGCTCACCAAGACAGGCGAGTGGGGAGCTGTTTTTT.

This clone occurred once. The chain links TRBV4-1 to TRBJ2-7, with 7 nucleotides matching TRBD1. V was clipped by 2 bases and J by 3 bases; unmatched bases: 1. Germline assignment: CDR1 MGHRA and CDR2 YSYEKL. The CDR3 consists of 13 residues. CDR3: CASSQTGVYEQYF. The CDR3 DNA is TGCGCCAGCAGCCAAACAGGGGTCTACGAGCAGTACTTC.

This clone was observed a single time. The chain links TRBV5-4 to TRBJ1-1; tentatively, D is TRBD1 (6 bases). Germline V gene data show CDR1 as SGHNT and CDR2 as YYREEE (reference sequence). There are 17 residues in the CDR3. Between the trimmed V and J ends, which lost 4 bases and 0 bases, there was a span of 19 bases. The CDR3 protein is CASSTRRPRGMNTEAFF. The CDR3 bases are TGTGCCAGCAGCACGAGGCGACCCAGGGGCATGAACACTGAAGCTTTCTTT.

This chain connects TRBV4-1 to TRBJ2-7; weak D call: TRBD1 (6 bases). Germline V gene data show CDR1 as MGHRA and CDR2 as YSYEKL. V lost 0 bases and J lost 1, with 7 bases in between. The CDR3 spans 14 residues. The CDR3 bases are TGCGCCAGCAGCCAAGACAGGGGTTCCTACGAGCAGTACTTC. Protein: CASSQDRGSYEQYF.

The chain carries TRBV5-1 and TRBJ1-1; D is undetermined. This CDR3 is built from 17 residues. The germline CDR1 and CDR2 sequences are SGHRS and YFSETQ. V was cut by 0 bases and J by 1 base, with 16 bases left in between. The CDR3 nucleotides read TGCGCCAGCAGCTTGGGGTGGACGGAGGGAGGGAACACTGAAGCTTTCTTT. Translating gives CASSLGWTEGGNTEAFF.

The table lists this clone with a few counts. The chain employs TRBV5-1 and TRBJ1-2; no definite D call. The length of the CDR3 is 15 residues. Germline CDR1 reads SGHRS; CDR2 reads YFSETQ. V lost 0 bases and J lost 5, with 14 bases in between. The CDR3, as DNA: TGCGCCAGCAGCTTGGGTCGGGGTATCGGGTATGGCTACACCTTC. It translates to CASSLGRGIGYGYTF.

The rearrangement links TRBV5-1 to TRBJ2-6; D is possibly TRBD2 (6 bases). The CDR3 length is 20 residues. V was pared by 2 bases and J by 4 bases, with 25 bases between. From germline, CDR1 is SGHRS and CDR2 YFSETQ. The CDR3 DNA reads TGCGCCAGCAGCTTTCTCCCCCCCACTGCGACTAGTAGCGGGGCCAACGTCCTGACTTTC. Translating it yields CASSFLPPTATSSGANVLTF.